Listed below are T cell receptor beta chains from one sample, sequenced in a study of shared clonotypes between healthy human individuals. The data were produced by immunoSEQ multiplex PCR, yet TCRdb's version contains in-frame clones alone and is incomplete. Of 2 million to 2.5 million clones listed, approximately 95% are singletons. The specimen was naive CD4+ T cells sorted from blood. The receptors shown here come from a young man in good health. Each CDR3 is given with its conserved first and last residue. The order of the fields is clone size, D gene, J gene, V gene, CDR3 DNA, CDR3 protein. D genes are given only for firm matches. Clone sizes are given selectively: once, few, many, or a class where the clone is expanded.

>.|TRBD1|TRBJ2-7|TRBV6-5
TGTGCCAGCAGCCTCACCCCCGGACAGGCCTACGAGCAGTACTTC
CASSLTPGQAYEQYF
>.|.|TRBJ2-7|TRBV9
TGTGCCAGCAGCGGCGGGACGGGGAACTACGAGCAGTACTTC
CASSGGTGNYEQYF
>.|.|TRBJ1-1|TRBV9
TGTGCCAGCAGCGTAGTAGGGCAATTAGACACTGAAGCTTTCTTT
CASSVVGQLDTEAFF
>.|.|TRBJ1-1|TRBV9
TGTGCCAGCAGCATTTCAGGGGTGCTGGGCACTGAAGCTTTCTTT
CASSISGVLGTEAFF
>.|TRBD2|TRBJ2-7|TRBV6-5
TGTGCCAGCAGGTCGGGACTAGAGCGGACCTACGAGCAGTACTTC
CASRSGLERTYEQYF
>.|.|TRBJ2-7|TRBV27
TGTGCCAGCAGTGTGCTAGGGGGAGGATCGTGGGAGCAGTACTTC
CASSVLGGGSWEQYF
>.|TRBD2|TRBJ2-3|TRBV9
TGTGCCAGCAGCGTGGGGACTAGCGGGGGGGCCGTCGATACGCAGTATTTT
CASSVGTSGGAVDTQYF
>.|.|TRBJ1-5|TRBV28
TGTGCCAGCAGTTTGGGCAGGGGAATTCATGGCAATCAGCCCCAGCATTTT
CASSLGRGIHGNQPQHF
>.|.|TRBJ1-5|TRBV2
TGTGCCAGCAGTGTAGGACGGCTCAATCAGCCCCAGCATTTT
CASSVGRLNQPQHF
>.|.|TRBJ1-4|TRBV10-2
TGCGCCAGCAGTGAGCCCAGGGCAGGCGAAAAACTGTTTTTT
CASSEPRAGEKLFF
>.|TRBD1|TRBJ2-3|TRBV5-1
TGCGCCAGCAGCTTGGGACAGGGGCGCCCAGATACGCAGTATTTT
CASSLGQGRPDTQYF
>.|.|TRBJ2-3|TRBV5-6
TGTGCCAGCAGCCAGGGCAGAAACACAGATACGCAGTATTTT
CASSQGRNTDTQYF
>.|.|TRBJ2-5|TRBV9
TGTGCCAGCAGCGTAGGTCCGGGAGTAGGAGAGACCCAGTACTTC
CASSVGPGVGETQYF
>.|TRBD1|TRBJ2-6|TRBV6-1
TGTGCCAGCAGTGAAATGGGACAGGGGGCTGGGGCCAACGTCCTGACTTTC
CASSEMGQGAGANVLTF
>.|TRBD1|TRBJ2-6|TRBV5-1
TGCGCCAGCAGCGGAACAGGGGGCAATGGGGCCAACGTCCTGACTTTC
CASSGTGGNGANVLTF
>.|.|TRBJ1-4|TRBV18
TGTGCCAGCTCACCGGGCGCCACTAATGAAAAACTGTTTTTT
CASSPGATNEKLFF
>.|.|TRBJ1-1|TRBV6-1
TGTGCCAGCAGTGAGGTGGAGCGGTACACTGAAGCTTTCTTT
CASSEVERYTEAFF
>.|.|TRBJ1-1|TRBV5-6
TGTGCCAGCAGCCTCGGCGGTACAGGGTCGACTGAAGCTTTCTTT
CASSLGGTGSTEAFF
>.|.|TRBJ1-3|TRBV6-1
TGTGCCAGCAGTGATTCTAAGAGCTCTGGAAACACCATATATTTT
CASSDSKSSGNTIYF
>.|.|TRBJ2-7|TRBV11-1
TGTGCCAGCAGCCTCGACTACGAGCAGTACTTC
CASSLDYEQYF
>.|.|TRBJ1-1|TRBV30
TGTGCTCGGAAGGATATAAGAGGGTCGAACACTGAAGCTTTCTTT
CARKDIRGSNTEAFF
>.|TRBD1|TRBJ2-3|TRBV5-4
TGTGCCAGCAGGACGGACAGGAGGAGCGCAGATACGCAGTATTTT
CASRTDRRSADTQYF
>.|.|TRBJ2-2|TRBV25-1
TGTGCCAGCAGTGGGGGTGGCGGGGAGCTGTTTTTT
CASSGGGGELFF
>.|.|TRBJ2-1|TRBV19
TGTGCCAGTAGTAGAGCCTACAATGAGCAGTTCTTC
CASSRAYNEQFF
>.|TRBD2|TRBJ2-3|TRBV30
TGTGCCTGGAGTCGAGAGCGGGGTCGCATAGATACGCAGTATTTT
CAWSRERGRIDTQYF
>.|.|TRBJ1-4|TRBV30
TGTGCCTGGAGTGCGGGGAAAGAGGGTGAAAAACTGTTTTTT
CAWSAGKEGEKLFF
>.|.|TRBJ2-1|TRBV5-4
TGTGCCAGCAGCTTGGTCGGGGGCCGCTACAATGAGCAGTTCTTC
CASSLVGGRYNEQFF
>.|.|TRBJ2-5|TRBV30
TGTGCCTGGGGACCCGGGTTTGGACTTCAAGAGACCCAGTACTTC
CAWGPGFGLQETQYF
>.|.|TRBJ1-5|TRBV6-1
TGTGCCAGCAGTTGGGGGTGGCCTAGCAATCAGCCCCAGCATTTT
CASSWGWPSNQPQHF
>.|TRBD2|TRBJ2-7|TRBV4-1
TGCGCCAGCAGCCAAGAATTGGTTAGCGGGGGGCGATCCTACGAGCAGTACTTC
CASSQELVSGGRSYEQYF
>few|.|TRBJ2-7|TRBV11-3
TGTGCCAGCAGCCCGGGGATCGGAGTGTACGAGCAGTACTTC
CASSPGIGVYEQYF
>.|TRBD2|TRBJ2-5|TRBV9
TGTGCCAGCAGCCCCTGGACTAGCGGGGGTCAAGAGACCCAGTACTTC
CASSPWTSGGQETQYF
>.|.|TRBJ2-7|TRBV2
TGTGCCAGCACCACCGGGACTCTGGGCTCCTACGAGCAGTACTTC
CASTTGTLGSYEQYF
>.|.|TRBJ2-7|TRBV2
TGTGCCAGCAGTGAACCCGTGGTGGGCTACGAGCAGTACTTC
CASSEPVVGYEQYF
>.|.|TRBJ2-7|TRBV28
TGTGCCAGCAGTTTAGGGTCCAGGGACTACGAGCAGTACTTC
CASSLGSRDYEQYF
>.|TRBD1|TRBJ1-3|TRBV7-2
TGTGCCAGCACAGGACAGGGCTACTCTGGAAACACCATATATTTT
CASTGQGYSGNTIYF